This entry is about one T cell receptor (beta chain). As yet, its antigen is unknown. TCR beta cDNA was made by 5'RACE template switching with UMIs. Using the 5' RACE reads, TCRdb records one entry per CDR3 protein without DNA. The table for this sample gives 550,000 to 600,000 distinct CDR3 sequences. These data belong to a study of T cells expressing NK-cell markers. Background on the study: The TCR beta repertoires originated in sorted CD3+CD56+NKG2C+, CD3+CD56+NKG2C- and CD3+CD56-NKG2C+ T cells. General study results and limits: Four donors showed these clonotypes also leading the CD3+CD56-NKG2C+ fraction.

The sample comprised blood T cells: a sorted CD56 or NKG2C T cell subset, CD4+ or CD8+ T cells, or bulk PBMC T cells (not recorded which). This clonotype was sampled from a man aged 18 to 35 in good health.

CDR3 protein: CASSLIQTGELFF. J is TRBJ2-2 and V is TRBV28. CDR1 and CDR2 (germline): MDHEN, SYDVKM. This CDR3 spans 13 amino acids.